One and the same sample provided the 10 T cell receptor beta chains below, sequenced in a study of blood T cell repertoires in COVID-19. The repertoire was sequenced with immunoSEQ multiplex PCR; TCRdb's copy has only in-frame clones and lacks some. The sample records about 310,000 clones, about 90% being singletons. The sequencing sample was made of peripheral blood. All receptors come from a woman aged 45 to 65 who had recovered from COVID-19.

The rearrangement uses TRBV28 and TRBJ2-7, with 7 bases identical to TRBD1. Losses at the gene ends were 5 bases for V and 4 bases for J; bases not matched to a gene: 5. Germline V lookup: CDR1 MDHEN, CDR2 SYDVKM. CDR3 length: 13 residues. CDR3 DNA sequence: TGTGCCAGCAGTCCATTGGGACAGTACGAGCAGTACTTC. Protein: CASSPLGQYEQYF.

A single count supports this clone. The genes are TRBV6-4 and TRBJ1-3; D possibly corresponds to TRBD1 (6 bases). Germline CDR1 is MRHNA and CDR2 is SNTAGT. The CDR3 runs to 15 residues. Trimming removed 9 bases from V and 4 bases from J, with 19 bases in between. The CDR3 loop reads CARSATGGLGNTIYF. CDR3 bases: TGTGCCAGATCCGCCACCGGGGGGCTCGGAAACACCATATATTTT.

The chain combines TRBV2 with TRBJ1-1; no firm D call. V was pared by 6 bases and J by 7 bases, with 18 bases between. CDR3 length equals 14 residues. Germline lookup yields CDR1 SNHLY and CDR2 FYNNEI. CDR3 nucleotide sequence: TGTGCCAGCAGGTCTAGAGGGCAGACTATTGAAGCTTTCTTT. This gives the protein CASRSRGQTIEAFF.

This rearrangement joins TRBV12-3 or TRBV12-4 to TRBJ1-1; 9 bases fit TRBD1. Trimming cost V 6 bases and J 7 bases; bases outside gene matches: 6. The CDR3 contains 13 residues. The CDR3: CASSLGQGIEAFF. CDR3 coding DNA: TGTGCCAGCAGCTTGGGACAGGGAATTGAAGCTTTCTTT.

This rearrangement joins TRBV7-2 to TRBJ2-7; possibly TRBD1 for D (6 bases). This CDR3 comprises 15 residues. The germline V gene encodes CDR1 SGHTA and CDR2 FQGNSA. V was cut by 5 bases and J by 2 bases, with 16 bases left in between. The CDR3: CASSPFGQIPYEQYF. CDR3 DNA: TGTGCCAGCAGCCCCTTCGGACAGATACCCTACGAGCAGTACTTC.

Only a few counts were recorded for this clone. The V and J genes are TRBV28 and TRBJ1-6; D is unclear. The CDR3 loop spans 15 amino acids. V dropped 3 bases and J dropped 6 bases, with 12 bases sitting between them. Germline V gene data show CDR1 as MDHEN and CDR2 as SYDVKM. CDR3 sequence: CASSFYSPSNSPLHF. In nucleotides, the CDR3 is TGTGCCAGCAGTTTCTACTCTCCCTCTAATTCACCCCTCCACTTT.

A single count supports this clone. The chain joins TRBV28 to TRBJ2-2; 9 nucleotides agree with TRBD2. CDR1 and CDR2 (germline): MDHEN, SYDVKM. Trimming took 7 bases from V and 7 from J; bases not matched to a gene: 10. This CDR3 has 15 residues. The DNA for the CDR3 is TGTGCCAGCACCCTCTCGGGACTAGCTGTCGGGGAGCTGTTTTTT. This encodes CASTLSGLAVGELFF.

This chain joins TRBV28 and TRBJ2-1; maybe TRBD2 (5 bases). This CDR3 is 14 amino acids long. V lost 1 base to trimming and J lost 4 bases, with 8 bases between them. Germline CDR1 MDHEN, CDR2 SYDVKM. The CDR3 spells CASSLYGLYNEQFF. CDR3 nucleotides: TGTGCCAGCAGTTTATATGGACTGTACAATGAGCAGTTCTTC.

The CDR3 loop reads CASSQDRLGYGYTF. As DNA, the CDR3 is TGTGCCAGCAGTCAGGATCGTTTAGGCTATGGCTACACCTTC. This chain joins TRBV6-4 and TRBJ1-2; D is unresolved. This CDR3 is 14 amino acids long. The germline gives CDR1 MRHNA, CDR2 SNTAGT. Trimming took off 5 bases at V and 4 bases at J, with 14 bases between the two ends.

This clone was detected ten times or more. The gene calls are TRBV29-1 and TRBJ2-7, with D maybe TRBD1 (6 bases). The germline V and J ends were trimmed by 3 bases and 5 bases, with 11 bases remaining between them. CDR1 is SQVTM, CDR2 ANQGSEA, per germline. The CDR3 covers 12 residues. The CDR3 region is CSVDTGSHEQYF. The CDR3 bases are TGCAGCGTTGACACAGGGTCCCACGAGCAGTACTTC.